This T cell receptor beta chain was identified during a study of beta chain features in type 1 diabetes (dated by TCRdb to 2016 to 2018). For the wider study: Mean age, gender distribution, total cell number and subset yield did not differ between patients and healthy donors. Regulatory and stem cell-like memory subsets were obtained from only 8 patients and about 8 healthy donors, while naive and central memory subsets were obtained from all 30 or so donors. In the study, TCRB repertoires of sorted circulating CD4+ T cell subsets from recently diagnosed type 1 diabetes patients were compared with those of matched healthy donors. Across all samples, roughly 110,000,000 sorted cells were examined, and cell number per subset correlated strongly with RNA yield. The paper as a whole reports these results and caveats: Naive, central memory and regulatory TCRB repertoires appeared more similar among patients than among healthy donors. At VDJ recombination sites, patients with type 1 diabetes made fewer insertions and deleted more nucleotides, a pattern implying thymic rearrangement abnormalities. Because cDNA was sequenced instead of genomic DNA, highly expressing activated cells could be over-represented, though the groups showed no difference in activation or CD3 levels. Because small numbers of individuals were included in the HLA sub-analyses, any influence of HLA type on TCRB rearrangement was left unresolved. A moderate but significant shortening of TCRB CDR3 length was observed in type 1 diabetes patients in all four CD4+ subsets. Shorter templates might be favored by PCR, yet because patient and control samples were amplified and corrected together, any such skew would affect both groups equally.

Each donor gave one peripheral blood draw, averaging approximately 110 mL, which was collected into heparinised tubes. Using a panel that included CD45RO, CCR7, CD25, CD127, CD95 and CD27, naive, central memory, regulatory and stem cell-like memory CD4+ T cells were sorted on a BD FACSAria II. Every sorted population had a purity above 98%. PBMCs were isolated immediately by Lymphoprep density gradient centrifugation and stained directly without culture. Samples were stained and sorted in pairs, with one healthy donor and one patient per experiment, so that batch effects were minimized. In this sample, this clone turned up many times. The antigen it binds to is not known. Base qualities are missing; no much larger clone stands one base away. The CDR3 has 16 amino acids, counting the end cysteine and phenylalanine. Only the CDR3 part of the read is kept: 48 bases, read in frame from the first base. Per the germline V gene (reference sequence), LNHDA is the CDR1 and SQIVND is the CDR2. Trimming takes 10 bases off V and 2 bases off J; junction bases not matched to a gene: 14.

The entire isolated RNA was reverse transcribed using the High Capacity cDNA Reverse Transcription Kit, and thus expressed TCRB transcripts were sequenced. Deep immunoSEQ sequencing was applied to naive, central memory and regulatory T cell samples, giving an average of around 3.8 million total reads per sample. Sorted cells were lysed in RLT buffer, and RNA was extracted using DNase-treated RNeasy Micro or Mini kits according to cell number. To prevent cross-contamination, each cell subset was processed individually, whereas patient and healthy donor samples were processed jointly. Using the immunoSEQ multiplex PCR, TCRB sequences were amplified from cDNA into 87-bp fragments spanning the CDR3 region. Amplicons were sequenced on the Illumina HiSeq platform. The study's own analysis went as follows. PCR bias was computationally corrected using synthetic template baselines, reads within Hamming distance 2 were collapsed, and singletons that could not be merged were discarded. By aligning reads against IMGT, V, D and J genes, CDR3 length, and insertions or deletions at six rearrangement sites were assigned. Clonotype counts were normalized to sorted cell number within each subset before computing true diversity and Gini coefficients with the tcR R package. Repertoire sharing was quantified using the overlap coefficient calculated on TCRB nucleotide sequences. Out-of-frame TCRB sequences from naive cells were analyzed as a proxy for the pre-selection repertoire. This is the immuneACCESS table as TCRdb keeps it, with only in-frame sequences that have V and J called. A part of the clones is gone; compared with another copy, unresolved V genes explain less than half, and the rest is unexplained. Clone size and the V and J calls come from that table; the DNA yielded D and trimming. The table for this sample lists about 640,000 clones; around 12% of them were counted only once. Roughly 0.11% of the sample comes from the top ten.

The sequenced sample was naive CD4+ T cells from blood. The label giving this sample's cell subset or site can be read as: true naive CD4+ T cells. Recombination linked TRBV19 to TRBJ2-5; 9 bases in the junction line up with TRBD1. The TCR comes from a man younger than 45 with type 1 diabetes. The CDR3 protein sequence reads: CATTEWGGQGQETQYF. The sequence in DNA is TGTGCCACCACCGAGTGGGGCGGACAGGGGCAAGAGACCCAGTACTTC.